This T cell receptor beta chain was profiled in a study of blood T cell repertoires in COVID-19. Overall study context: Whether acute or convalescent, the COVID-19 samples came from the United States, Italy and Spain. From T cells, B-cell-depleted T cells, or PBMCs came the material, which was cDNA or gDNA.

Original methodology: Estimation of nucleated cell counts relied on the amplification of reference gene primers. The data were produced by immunoSEQ multiplex PCR, yet TCRdb's version contains in-frame clones alone and is incomplete. V, J and clone size are taken as reported in that table, and D and trimming were inferred from the DNA itself. The sample carries more than 20,000 clones, 90% recorded once. The germline CDR1 and CDR2 sequences are SNHLY and FYNNEI. V was shortened by 5 bases and J by 7 bases, with 14 bases between the two germline ends. There are 14 residues in the CDR3. The chain employs TRBV2 and TRBJ2-2, with D possibly being TRBD2 (6 bases). The TCR comes from a woman aged 55-70 years with active COVID-19. The sample was peripheral blood. DNA of the CDR3: TGTGCCAGCAGTCTTCAGCGGGCCGACGGGGAGCTGTTTTTT. Translating gives CASSLQRADGELFF.